Sequencing of this T cell receptor beta chain was carried out in a study of regulatory T cells in long-lasting Graves disease. Time point given: newly diagnosed GD, antithyroid drugs for less than 3 months. Following extraction of RNA from PBMCs, that RNA was used to make the TCR library. The authors built TCR beta libraries using iRepertoire HTBI primers and Arm-PCR of CDR3 regions. Each CDR3 protein gets one entry after TCRdb re-called the multiplex PCR reads with MiXCR. The sample carries around 250,000 distinct CDR3 sequences, around 18% recorded once. The CDR3 runs 15 residues. Trimming at V came to 10 bases and at J to 4 bases, leaving 12 bases not matched to a gene. Germline CDR1 and CDR2: MNHNS and SASEGT. This same sample was also taken into another study, of T cells in Graves' hyperthyroidism and ophthalmopathy.

V gene TRBV6-1 combines with J gene TRBJ1-4; 7 positions match TRBD1. Specimen: peripheral blood mononuclear cells (PBMCs), collected at new diagnosis, from a patient treated with antithyroid drugs. The TCR comes from a woman in her twenties or thirties with Graves disease. In DNA form, the CDR3 reads TGTGCCACATCACAACTCGGGACAGATAATGAAAAACTGTTTTTT. This translates into CATSQLGTDNEKLFF.